These 22 T cell receptor beta chains were all obtained from the same sample, sequenced in a study of radiotherapy plus CTLA-4 blockade in lung cancer. Some clones are missing from TCRdb's copy, which holds only in-frame ones; the method was immunoSEQ multiplex PCR. The sample has about 78,000 clones, approximately 86% seen once; the top ten hold about 2%. The sequenced sample was peripheral blood, obtained from a patient treated with radiotherapy plus ipilimumab. These receptors were taken from a human donor with non-small cell lung cancer who had a partial response to radiotherapy plus ipilimumab.

The chain links TRBV2 to TRBJ1-5, with D maybe TRBD1 (6 bases). Looked up from germline, CDR1 is SNHLY and CDR2 is FYNNEI. This CDR3 has 14 residues. Between the trimmed V and J ends, which lost 6 bases and 2 bases, there was a span of 11 bases. This chain's CDR3 is CASRGEGGNQPQHF. The DNA of the CDR3 is TGTGCCAGCAGAGGGGAGGGGGGCAATCAGCCCCAGCATTTT.

A remark on this clone: The same CDR3 arises from other DNA sequences in this sample as well. J is TRBJ1-1 and V is TRBV5-1, with unresolved D. The V and J ends lost 4 bases and 1 base respectively, with 11 bases between them. Germline V CDR1 and CDR2: SGHRS, YFSETQ. The CDR3 is 14 amino acids. Here the CDR3 reads CASSLGSGNTEAFF. In DNA, the CDR3 is TGCGCCAGCAGCCTGGGGTCCGGGAACACTGAAGCTTTCTTT.

This clone has only one observation. The chain carries TRBV7-2 and TRBJ2-1, with 9 bases identical to TRBD1. The ends lost 5 bases at V and 4 bases at J; junction bases unmatched: 6. The germline gives CDR1 SGHTA, CDR2 FQGNSA. The CDR3 runs to 15 residues. The CDR3 loop is CASSRQGGPYNEQFF. CDR3 DNA sequence: TGTGCCAGCAGCCGACAGGGGGGGCCGTACAATGAGCAGTTCTTC.

The rearrangement uses TRBV9 and TRBJ1-2; D might be TRBD1 (6 bases). The CDR3 is 15 amino acids. Germline CDR1 reads SGDLS; CDR2 reads YYNGEE. V lost 0 bases and J lost 4, with 13 bases in between. CDR3 in amino acids: CASSVEPGALYGYTF. The DNA for the CDR3 is TGTGCCAGCAGCGTAGAGCCAGGGGCCCTCTATGGCTACACCTTC.

This chain uses TRBV27 with TRBJ1-5; D ambiguous. The CDR3 runs to 14 residues. V dropped 6 bases and J dropped 2 bases, with 11 bases sitting between them. The germline V gene has CDR1 MNHEY and CDR2 SMNVEV (reference sequence). The CDR3 nucleotides are TGTGCCAGCAGCGCTACCGGGGGCAATCAGCCCCAGCATTTT. Translated: CASSATGGNQPQHF.

This chain uses TRBV19 with TRBJ1-1; D is unclear. CDR1 is LNHDA and CDR2 is SQIVND in the germline V gene (reference sequence). Trimming took 3 bases from V and 7 from J, leaving 12 bases between them. The CDR3 has 13 residues. CDR3 DNA: TGTGCCAGTAGTATCTGGGCCGAGGGTGAAGCTTTCTTT. Its protein is CASSIWAEGEAFF. The whole variable domain, remainder taken from reference TRBV19 and TRBJ1-1, is DGGITQSPKYLFRKEGQNVTLSCEQNLNHDAMYWYRQDPGQGLRLIYYSQIVNDFQKGDIAEGYSVSREKKESFPLTVTSAQKNPTAFYLCASSIWAEGEAFFGQGTRLTVV.

For this clone: Other DNA sequences from this sample encode an identical CDR3 as well. This rearrangement joins TRBV7-8 to TRBJ2-7, with 7 bases fitting TRBD1. Unmatched junction bases numbered 8, after V lost 5 bases and J lost 4 bases. Germline CDR1 is SGHVS and CDR2 is FQNEAQ. This CDR3 has 14 amino acids. CDR3 bases: TGTGCCAGCAGCCCCAGGACAGGTTCGTACGAGCAGTACTTC. Amino acid sequence: CASSPRTGSYEQYF.

The rearrangement uses TRBV7-9 and TRBJ2-1; 13 bases are shared with TRBD2. Trimming took 4 bases from V and 8 from J; bases not matched to a gene: 2. CDR3 size: 14 residues. Germline V gene lookup returns CDR1 SEHNR and CDR2 FQNEAQ (reference sequence). CDR3 nucleotide sequence: TGTGCCAGCAGCTGGGGACTAGCGGGATATGAGCAGTTCTTC. Amino acids: CASSWGLAGYEQFF. The variable domain in full, with the rest retrieved from reference TRBV7-9 and TRBJ2-1, is DTGVSQNPRHKITKRGQNVTFRCDPISEHNRLYWYRQTLGQGPEFLTYFQNEAQLEKSRLLSDRFSAERPKGSFSTLEIQRTEQGDSAMYLCASSWGLAGYEQFFGPGTRLTVL.

The rearrangement uses TRBV18 and TRBJ1-1, with TRBD1 identical over 7 bases. The CDR3 has 13 residues. Germline assignment: CDR1 KGHSH and CDR2 LQKENI. V trimming: 4 bases; J trimming: 5 bases; junction bases outside the gene matches: 4. CDR3 sequence reads: CASSQGARTEAFF. The CDR3 DNA sequence: TGTGCCAGCTCACAGGGGGCTAGGACTGAAGCTTTCTTT.

The J gene is TRBJ2-1, the V gene TRBV5-6, with D unclear. Deletions cut 2 bases from V and 6 bases from J, with 6 bases between. Per the germline V gene, CDR1 is SGHDT and CDR2 is YYEEEE. The CDR3 is made up of 12 amino acids. CDR3 nucleotides: TGTGCCAGCAGCTTTCTAGGCAATGAGCAGTTCTTC. Amino acid sequence: CASSFLGNEQFF.

In the case of this clone: Germline is not matched at one junction end, which may reflect a read error. The sample has other DNA sequences that encode this CDR3 too. This chain joins TRBV7-8 and TRBJ1-2; TRBD1 matches 8 bases. Germline V lookup: CDR1 SGHVS, CDR2 FQNEAQ. This CDR3 spans 15 amino acids. The DNA of the CDR3 is TGTGCCAGCAGCTTAGTCCCTGGACAGGGAAATGGCTACACCTTT. Translated: CASSLVPGQGNGYTF.

J is TRBJ1-6 and V is TRBV5-1; 11 bases agree with TRBD1. The V gene end was trimmed by 2 bases and the J gene end by 8 bases; junction bases not matched to a gene: 6. CDR3 length equals 16 residues. Per germline, CDR1 SGHRS and CDR2 YFSETQ. CDR3 protein: CASSFGQGALDSPLHF. CDR3 nucleotide sequence: TGCGCCAGCAGCTTTGGACAGGGGGCATTGGATTCACCCCTCCACTTT.

The gene calls are TRBV6-5 and TRBJ1-2; 9 bases match TRBD1. Germline loops: CDR1 MNHEY, CDR2 SVGAGI. The V gene end was trimmed by 5 bases and the J gene end by 7 bases; junction bases not matched to a gene: 8. The length of the CDR3 is 14 residues. The CDR3 spells CASSEWGTGSGYTF. The CDR3 DNA follows: TGTGCCAGCAGTGAATGGGGGACAGGGTCTGGCTACACCTTC.

This rearrangement joins TRBV28 to TRBJ2-5; 9 positions agree with TRBD1. The DNA end favors TRBJ2-7, so the J call may be wrong. Per germline, CDR1 MDHEN and CDR2 SYDVKM. The CDR3 loop spans 14 amino acids. For the CDR3, the DNA is TGTGCCATCGAACCCCCGGGACAGGGTGACGAGCAGTACTTC. Its translation: CAIEPPGQGDEQYF.

This chain joins TRBV5-1 and TRBJ2-5; D perhaps matches TRBD1 (6 bases). Germline values: CDR1 SGHRS, CDR2 YFSETQ. V was pared by 0 bases and J by 4 bases, with 10 bases between. The CDR3 totals 14 residues. Here the CDR3 reads CASSLATGSETQYF. The CDR3 DNA follows: TGCGCCAGCAGCTTGGCCACAGGGTCAGAGACCCAGTACTTC.

The rearrangement uses TRBV25-1 and TRBJ1-1, with D perhaps TRBD1 (6 bases). There are 14 residues in the CDR3. The germline V and J ends were trimmed by 6 bases and 1 base, with 12 bases remaining between them. The germline V gene has CDR1 MGHDK and CDR2 SYGVNS. The CDR3 nucleotides read TGTGCCAGCAGGGCCGGACAGTCGAACACTGAAGCTTTCTTT. It encodes CASRAGQSNTEAFF.

V gene TRBV18 combines with J gene TRBJ2-4, with D uncertain. The CDR3 covers 13 residues. Germline V gives CDR1 KGHSH, CDR2 LQKENI. V shed 3 bases and J shed 5 bases, with 8 bases lying between them. In nucleotides, the CDR3 is TGTGCCAGCTCACCGTCGGTCCAAAACATTCAGTACTTC. It specifies CASSPSVQNIQYF.

V and J are TRBV5-1 and TRBJ1-1; tentatively, D is TRBD1 (5 bases). V lost 5 bases and J 1 base, leaving 12 bases between the germline ends. There are 14 residues in the CDR3. Germline V gene sequence: CDR1 SGHRS, CDR2 YFSETQ. CDR3 in DNA: TGCGCCAGCAGAAAACCGACAGAGAACACTGAAGCTTTCTTT. Its translation is CASRKPTENTEAFF.

This clone was observed once. CDR3 coding DNA: TGTGCCAGCAGCCCGCGACAGGGGGGGTACAATGAGCAGTTCTTC. Translated: CASSPRQGGYNEQFF. The chain combines TRBV9 with TRBJ2-1; 9 bases fit TRBD1. Germline V gives CDR1 SGDLS, CDR2 YYNGEE. The CDR3 runs to 15 residues. V trimming: 4 bases; J trimming: 4 bases; junction bases outside the gene matches: 6.

This chain joins TRBV19 and TRBJ1-3, with D possibly TRBD1 on 6 matching bases. V gave up 5 bases and J gave up 4 bases, with 12 bases separating them. This CDR3 spans 14 amino acids. Germline assignment: CDR1 LNHDA and CDR2 SQIVND (reference sequence). CDR3 bases: TGTGCCAGTAGTCAACAGGGTCCAGGAAACACCATATATTTT. Translating it yields CASSQQGPGNTIYF.

Of note for this clone: Other DNA sequences in this specimen translate into the identical CDR3. The V call is TRBV5-1, the J call TRBJ2-2; weak D call: TRBD1 (6 bases). The length of the CDR3 is 15 residues. The germline V and J ends were trimmed by 0 bases and 1 base, with 7 bases remaining between them. CDR1 is SGHRS and CDR2 is YFSETQ in the germline V gene. CDR3 loop: CASSLAGQNTGELFF. The CDR3 region has the DNA TGCGCCAGCAGCTTGGCGGGACAGAACACCGGGGAGCTGTTTTTT.

The chain carries TRBV7-2 and TRBJ2-3; D is undetermined. Trimming left V 1 base short and J 6 bases short, with 11 bases between. Per germline, CDR1 SGHTA and CDR2 FQGNSA. This CDR3 has 14 amino acids. CDR3 sequence (DNA): TGTGCCAGCAGCTTAGAACGATTAGCTGATACGCAGTATTTT. Protein product: CASSLERLADTQYF.